A single sample gave rise to the 32 T cell receptor beta chains below, sequenced in a study of control samples from healthy donors and cancer patients. Clones were sequenced by immunoSEQ multiplex PCR, and TCRdb holds only the in-frame ones, with some missing. The table includes 200,000 or so clones, 85% to 95% detected once. Sequenced sample: blood. The receptors were sampled from a man aged 45-65 years in good health.

The chain has TRBV15 and TRBJ1-6; D is uncertain. The length of the CDR3 is 15 residues. Germline V gene data show CDR1 as LNHNV and CDR2 as YYDKDF (reference sequence). V dropped 0 bases and J dropped 0 bases, with 3 bases sitting between them. The CDR3: CATSRDPSYNSPLHF. CDR3 nucleotide sequence: TGTGCCACCAGCAGAGATCCCTCCTATAATTCACCCCTCCACTTT.

This chain uses TRBV19 with TRBJ1-3; D gene uncertain. V lost 7 bases, J lost 0 bases, and 10 bases lay in between. The CDR3 loop spans 14 amino acids. From germline, CDR1 is LNHDA and CDR2 SQIVND (reference sequence). In DNA, the CDR3 is TGTGCCAGTAATGAACCCGGCTCTGGAAACACCATATATTTT. This gives the protein CASNEPGSGNTIYF.

The J gene is TRBJ1-6, the V gene TRBV6-5; D not certain. The V gene's germline CDR1 is MNHEY and CDR2 SVGAGI. The CDR3 is 12 residues long. V lost 6 bases to trimming and J lost 7 bases, with 7 bases between them. The CDR3 is CASRTSNSPLHF. CDR3 in DNA: TGTGCCAGCAGGACTTCGAATTCACCCCTCCACTTT.

The chain is built from TRBV18 and TRBJ2-3; tentative D call: TRBD2 (6 bases). CDR3 length: 17 residues. Per the germline V gene, CDR1 is KGHSH and CDR2 is LQKENI. Trimming left V 6 bases short and J 1 base short, with 20 bases between. The CDR3, as DNA: TGTGCCAGCTCGCCTCTTTCTAGCGTCAGCGGCACAGATACGCAGTATTTT. This codes for CASSPLSSVSGTDTQYF.

The chain joins TRBV2 to TRBJ2-1; 8 bases map to TRBD1. CDR1 SNHLY and CDR2 FYNNEI come from the germline V gene. The V segment lost 4 bases and the J segment 6 bases; nucleotides outside the gene matches: 8. The length of the CDR3 is 15 residues. DNA for the CDR3: TGTGCCAGCAGTGGTTCAGGGGGCGCCGGCAATGAGCAGTTCTTC. Translating it yields CASSGSGGAGNEQFF.

V usage is TRBV5-4 and J usage is TRBJ2-2; D ambiguous. Germline loops: CDR1 SGHNT, CDR2 YYREEE (reference sequence). V lost 1 base to trimming and J lost 0 bases, with 7 bases between them. The CDR3 has 15 residues. CDR3 residues: CASSLPQANTGELFF. Here the CDR3 DNA reads TGTGCCAGCAGCTTGCCGCAGGCGAACACCGGGGAGCTGTTTTTT.

The chain uses TRBV27 and TRBJ2-7; 7 bases agree with TRBD1. V shed 3 bases, J shed 3 bases, and the junction held 5 bases outside the gene matches. CDR3 length: 14 residues. The germline CDR1 and CDR2 sequences are MNHEY and SMNVEV (reference sequence). The CDR3 protein is CASSFTGANYEQYF. CDR3 DNA: TGTGCCAGCAGTTTCACAGGGGCGAACTACGAGCAGTACTTC.

The chain links TRBV3-1 (or the pseudogene TRBV3-2) to TRBJ2-5; no clear D gene. The germline V gene has CDR1 LGHDT and CDR2 YNNKEL (reference sequence). Between the trimmed V and J ends, which lost 0 bases and 7 bases, there was a span of 0 bases. This CDR3 has 10 amino acids. The CDR3 DNA reads as TGTGCCAGCAGCCAAGAGACCCAGTACTTC. The encoded protein is CASSQETQYF.

V usage is TRBV7-6 and J usage is TRBJ2-7; the D gene is possibly TRBD1 (5 bases). CDR3 length equals 15 residues. CDR1 is SGHVS, CDR2 FNYEAQ, per germline. V was pared by 5 bases and J by 2 bases, with 16 bases between. CDR3 sequence reads: CASSLGPGQAYEQYV. In DNA form, the CDR3 reads TGTGCCAGCAGCCTAGGCCCAGGACAAGCCTACGAGCAGTACGTC.

This chain links TRBV6-5 with TRBJ2-3; D unclear. V lost 6 bases to trimming and J lost 0 bases, with 7 bases between them. The length of the CDR3 is 13 residues. Per germline, CDR1 MNHEY and CDR2 SVGAGI. CDR3 loop: CASRTDSTDTQYF. The DNA of the CDR3 is TGTGCCAGCAGGACGGACAGCACAGATACGCAGTATTTT.

This clone was counted a single time. The J gene is TRBJ1-1, the V gene TRBV9, with D tentatively TRBD1 (5 bases). The length of the CDR3 is 14 residues. Germline V gene data show CDR1 as SGDLS and CDR2 as YYNGEE. Deletions cut 4 bases from V and 4 bases from J, with 14 bases between. This CDR3 reads CASSRGMGGTEAFF. CDR3 DNA: TGTGCCAGCAGCCGCGGAATGGGGGGCACTGAAGCTTTCTTT.

The J gene is TRBJ1-1, the V gene TRBV5-4; 10 bases are a match to TRBD1. Germline V gene data show CDR1 as SGHNT and CDR2 as YYREEE (reference sequence). The CDR3 is 17 amino acids. Trimming cost V 4 bases and J 3 bases; bases outside gene matches: 12. The DNA of the CDR3 is TGTGCCAGCAGCGCGGCCGGGACAGGGGTCGAGGACACTGAAGCTTTCTTT. Translating it yields CASSAAGTGVEDTEAFF. Supplemented by reference TRBV5-4 and TRBJ1-1, the full variable domain reads ETGVTQSPTHLIKTRGQQVTLRCSSQSGHNTVSWYQQALGQGPQFIFQYYREEENGRGNFPPRFSGLQFPNYSSELNVNALELDDSALYLCASSAAGTGVEDTEAFFGQGTRLTVV.

The chain employs TRBV19 and TRBJ1-2; 9 bases match TRBD1. With 3 bases clipped from V and 5 bases from J, the junction kept 4 bases outside the gene matches. The CDR3 length is 14 residues. Looked up from germline, CDR1 is LNHDA and CDR2 is SQIVND (reference sequence). In DNA form, the CDR3 reads TGTGCCAGTAGTATCACAGGGGGCGCTTATGGCTACACCTTC. Amino acid sequence: CASSITGGAYGYTF. The full variable domain, completed using reference TRBV19 and TRBJ1-2, is DGGITQSPKYLFRKEGQNVTLSCEQNLNHDAMYWYRQDPGQGLRLIYYSQIVNDFQKGDIAEGYSVSREKKESFPLTVTSAQKNPTAFYLCASSITGGAYGYTFGSGTRLTVV.

This clone was detected once. The gene calls are TRBV6-5 and TRBJ1-2; TRBD1 matches at 11 bases. Germline V gene sequence: CDR1 MNHEY, CDR2 SVGAGI. The ends lost 2 bases at V and 7 bases at J; junction bases unmatched: 9. The CDR3 loop spans 16 amino acids. In nucleotides, the CDR3 is TGTGCCAGCAGTTACGGGAGGACAGGGGGCGATAGTGGCTACACCTTC. Translating gives CASSYGRTGGDSGYTF.

This chain uses TRBV7-2 with TRBJ2-5; a weak D match, TRBD1 (6 bases). The CDR3 is made up of 13 amino acids. Germline V gene lookup returns CDR1 SGHTA and CDR2 FQGNSA. Trimming cost V 8 bases and J 3 bases, with 13 bases left between them. CDR3 amino acids: CASSTGNKETQYF. CDR3 DNA: TGTGCCAGCTCTACAGGGAATAAAGAGACCCAGTACTTC.

J is TRBJ1-4 and V is TRBV4-3; D might be TRBD1 (5 bases). CDR1 LGHNA and CDR2 YSLEER come from the germline V gene. This CDR3 has 15 amino acids. V lost 3 bases, J lost 4 bases, and 12 bases lay in between. The CDR3 DNA sequence: TGCGCCAGCAGCCAGGTTGGGACCGGTAATGAAAAACTGTTTTTT. As protein: CASSQVGTGNEKLFF.

The chain is built from TRBV3-1 (or the pseudogene TRBV3-2) and TRBJ1-6; perhaps TRBD1 as D (6 bases). V was trimmed by 3 bases and J by 6 bases, leaving 18 bases between them. Germline V lookup: CDR1 LGHDT, CDR2 YNNKEL (reference sequence). The CDR3 totals 17 residues. The CDR3 DNA is TGTGCCAGCAGCCACCAAGGGGGGATAGGTCGTAATTCACCCCTCCACTTT. Translating it yields CASSHQGGIGRNSPLHF.

The chain links TRBV6-5 to TRBJ1-4, with unresolved D. Trimming stripped 8 bases from V and 0 bases from J, with 10 bases between. CDR1 is MNHEY and CDR2 is SVGAGI in the germline V gene. The CDR3 covers 14 residues. The CDR3 bases are TGTGCCAGCCGAGCGGACTCAACTAATGAAAAACTGTTTTTT. This sequence encodes CASRADSTNEKLFF.

The V and J genes are TRBV6-5 and TRBJ1-6; D remains ambiguous. The CDR3 spans 16 residues. V was trimmed by 3 bases and J by 10 bases, leaving 19 bases between them. The germline gives CDR1 MNHEY, CDR2 SVGAGI. The CDR3 reads CASSYKVGYRESPLHF. In DNA, the CDR3 is TGTGCCAGCAGTTATAAAGTGGGCTATCGGGAATCACCCCTCCACTTT.

The genes are TRBV28 and TRBJ2-5; TRBD2 agrees at 10 bases. Trimming at V came to 5 bases and at J to 4 bases, leaving 10 bases not matched to a gene. CDR1 is MDHEN, CDR2 SYDVKM, per germline. The CDR3 extends over 16 amino acids. CDR3: CASSLLAGVVPETQYF. The CDR3 DNA reads as TGTGCCAGCAGTCTCCTAGCGGGGGTAGTTCCAGAGACCCAGTACTTC.

The CDR3 protein is CASSLGDIAEAFF. The CDR3 coding sequence is TGCGCCAGCAGCTTGGGAGACATAGCTGAAGCTTTCTTT. The chain carries TRBV5-1 and TRBJ1-1; no definite D call. CDR3 size: 13 residues. From germline, CDR1 is SGHRS and CDR2 YFSETQ. Trimming stripped 0 bases from V and 6 bases from J, with 9 bases between.

The chain links TRBV27 to TRBJ2-6; D is ambiguous. The CDR3 extends over 17 amino acids. Trimming took off 5 bases at V and 0 bases at J, with 14 bases between the two ends. The germline gives CDR1 MNHEY, CDR2 SMNVEV (reference sequence). CDR3 protein: CASSLELKGSGANVLTF. CDR3 in DNA: TGTGCCAGCAGTCTCGAACTTAAGGGCTCTGGGGCCAACGTCCTGACTTTC.

This chain uses TRBV12-3 or TRBV12-4 with TRBJ1-1; D not certain. This CDR3 has 13 residues. V gave up 6 bases and J gave up 3 bases, with 11 bases separating them. This chain's CDR3 is CASSPQRDTEAFF. The DNA of the CDR3 is TGTGCCAGCAGCCCACAGCGAGACACTGAAGCTTTCTTT.

The J gene is TRBJ1-1, the V gene TRBV6-5, with a tentative D call TRBD1 (6 bases). CDR3 length: 14 amino acids. The germline gives CDR1 MNHEY, CDR2 SVGAGI. V lost 2 bases, J lost 4 bases, and 11 bases lay in between. The CDR3 here is CASSYGGLSTEAFF. The CDR3, as DNA: TGTGCCAGCAGTTACGGGGGGCTGAGCACTGAAGCTTTCTTT.

For the CDR3, the DNA is TGTGCCACCAGTGATTTTCTAGCGGGGGGGCGTGCAGATACGCAGTATTTT. Residues: CATSDFLAGGRADTQYF. V gene TRBV24-1 combines with J gene TRBJ2-3; 12 bases agree with TRBD2. Germline CDR1 KGHDR, CDR2 SFDVKD. The CDR3 loop spans 17 amino acids. The V gene end was trimmed by 1 base and the J gene end by 4 bases; junction bases not matched to a gene: 5.

V is TRBV11-2 and J is TRBJ1-4, with 8 bases fitting TRBD1. V lost 5 bases and J lost 4; bases outside the gene matches: 6. Per germline, CDR1 SGHAT and CDR2 FQNNGV. The CDR3 is 15 residues long. The CDR3 spells CASSPQGGLNEKLFF. DNA of the CDR3: TGTGCCAGCAGCCCACAGGGGGGTCTTAATGAAAAACTGTTTTTT.

The genes are TRBV5-1 and TRBJ2-1; TRBD2 agrees at 11 bases. Germline CDR1 is SGHRS and CDR2 is YFSETQ. V lost 1 base, J lost 1 base, and 4 bases stayed unmatched. The CDR3 consists of 17 residues. CDR3 sequence reads: CASSLLPSGGSYNEQFF. CDR3 DNA: TGCGCCAGCAGCTTGCTCCCTAGCGGGGGGTCCTACAATGAGCAGTTCTTC.

The V and J genes are TRBV19 and TRBJ1-6; D gene ambiguous. Trimming left V 2 bases short and J 7 bases short, with 9 bases between. This CDR3 is 14 amino acids long. Germline values: CDR1 LNHDA, CDR2 SQIVND (reference sequence). The chain's CDR3 is CASSIPEGNSPLHF. The CDR3, as DNA: TGTGCCAGTAGTATACCCGAAGGGAATTCACCCCTCCACTTT. Complete variable domain (other parts from reference TRBV19 and TRBJ1-6): DGGITQSPKYLFRKEGQNVTLSCEQNLNHDAMYWYRQDPGQGLRLIYYSQIVNDFQKGDIAEGYSVSREKKESFPLTVTSAQKNPTAFYLCASSIPEGNSPLHFGNGTRLTVT.

The chain has TRBV5-1 and TRBJ2-5; D is unclear. This CDR3 has 14 amino acids. V shed 3 bases and J shed 1 base, with 10 bases lying between them. CDR1 and CDR2 from the germline V gene are SGHRS and YFSETQ. The CDR3 bases are TGCGCCAGCAGCTCGGGTCCTCCCCAAGAGACCCAGTACTTC. It codes for CASSSGPPQETQYF.

This rearrangement joins TRBV3-1 (or the pseudogene TRBV3-2) to TRBJ1-4; a weak D match, TRBD1 (6 bases). The CDR3 is 16 amino acids. Trimming removed 0 bases at V and 7 bases at J, with 15 bases between. The germline gives CDR1 LGHDT, CDR2 YNNKEL (reference sequence). The CDR3 loop is CASSQEMAGALEKLFF. CDR3 sequence (DNA): TGTGCCAGCAGCCAAGAAATGGCAGGGGCCCTTGAAAAACTGTTTTTT.

The genes are TRBV11-1 and TRBJ1-1, with D unclear. The CDR3 sequence is 15 residues long. CDR1 SGHAT and CDR2 FQDESV come from the germline V gene (reference sequence). V lost 4 bases to trimming and J lost 2 bases, with 14 bases between them. The chain's CDR3 is CASSSPRRGNTEAFF. CDR3 coding DNA: TGTGCCAGCAGCTCCCCGAGACGGGGAAACACTGAAGCTTTCTTT. Together with reference TRBV11-1 and TRBJ1-1, the CDR3 gives the full variable domain: EAEVAQSPRYKITEKSQAVAFWCDPISGHATLYWYRQILGQGPELLVQFQDESVVDDSQLPKDRFSAERLKGVDSTLKIQPAELGDSAMYLCASSSPRRGNTEAFFGQGTRLTVV.

The chain carries TRBV7-2 and TRBJ2-3, with TRBD1 identical over 7 bases. The V gene's germline CDR1 is SGHTA and CDR2 FQGNSA. The CDR3 totals 14 residues. J gave up 4 bases and V 3 bases, and 4 bases lay outside the gene matches. The CDR3 loop is CASSFGQDPDTQYF. Here the CDR3 DNA reads TGTGCCAGCAGCTTCGGACAGGACCCAGATACGCAGTATTTT.